The 18 T cell receptor beta chains reported below all come from one sample, sequenced in a study of cytomegalovirus exposure and HLA in healthy donors. Primers: 60 Vbeta forward and 13 Jbeta reverse. Repertoires were generated with immunoSEQ multiplex PCR, while TCRdb's copy carries only in-frame clones and drops some. The sample has about 120,000 clones, 15% seen once; the top ten hold 1.5% to 2%. Sequencing used PBMCs. These receptors were taken from a woman between 18 and 29 years old in good health and CMV-seronegative.

This clone was found a few times. This chain connects TRBV5-1 to TRBJ2-5; TRBD2 matches at 9 bases. The ends lost 5 bases at V and 5 bases at J; junction bases unmatched: 13. CDR1 and CDR2 from the germline V gene are SGHRS and YFSETQ. CDR3 length: 16 residues. The DNA of the CDR3 is TGCGCCAGCAGTCCTAGGGGGAGCGGGAGGAGGGAGACCCAGTACTTC. It encodes CASSPRGSGRRETQYF.

The chain combines TRBV11-2 with TRBJ1-1; D perhaps matches TRBD1 (6 bases). Germline CDR1 is SGHAT and CDR2 is FQNNGV. The V end lost 1 base, the J end lost 4 bases, and 10 bases lay between the germline ends. The CDR3 length is 14 residues. CDR3 protein: CASSLVDRSTEAFF. The CDR3 bases are TGTGCCAGCAGCTTAGTCGACAGGAGCACTGAAGCTTTCTTT.

CDR3 protein: CASSAPLSTGRYGYTF. The CDR3 bases are TGTGCCAGCAGTGCCCCTCTCTCGACAGGGAGATATGGCTACACCTTC. The V and J genes are TRBV2 and TRBJ1-2; the match to TRBD1 covers 7 bases. Germline V gene lookup returns CDR1 SNHLY and CDR2 FYNNEI. This CDR3 spans 16 amino acids. Trimming took 4 bases from V and 5 from J; bases not matched to a gene: 13.

This chain uses TRBV6-1 with TRBJ2-5; TRBD2 is a possible D gene (6 bases). Deletions cut 4 bases from V and 1 base from J, with 10 bases between. Germline V gives CDR1 MNHNS, CDR2 SASEGT. This CDR3 has 14 amino acids. The CDR3 sequence is CASSGRGGQETQYF. CDR3 nucleotides: TGTGCCAGCAGTGGTAGGGGAGGCCAAGAGACCCAGTACTTC.

This clone was seen a few times. The J gene is TRBJ1-3, the V gene TRBV4-1; D gene unclear. The CDR3 contains 17 residues. Per germline, CDR1 MGHRA and CDR2 YSYEKL. The V gene lost 0 bases and the J gene lost 1 base, with 13 bases spanning the gap. Here the CDR3 reads CASSQDRVGISGNTIYF. CDR3 in DNA: TGCGCCAGCAGCCAAGATCGGGTCGGGATTTCTGGAAACACCATATATTTT.

This chain links TRBV30 with TRBJ2-1, with TRBD2 matching over 7 bases. The germline V gene encodes CDR1 GTSNPN and CDR2 SVGIG (reference sequence). The CDR3 contains 13 residues. V was clipped by 2 bases and J by 8 bases; unmatched bases: 6. The CDR3 nucleotides read TGTGCCTGGAGTTGGGGGGGTTGGGATGAGCAGTTCTTC. Residues: CAWSWGGWDEQFF.

This clone was picked up a small number of times. The V gene is TRBV18, the J gene TRBJ1-1; 7 bases match TRBD1. The CDR3 totals 13 residues. The trim removed 3 bases at V and 3 bases at J, leaving 1 base unmatched. The V gene's germline CDR1 is KGHSH and CDR2 LQKENI. The CDR3 loop is CASSPTGDTEAFF. Written as DNA, the CDR3 is TGTGCCAGCTCACCTACAGGGGACACTGAAGCTTTCTTT.

The chain combines TRBV14 with TRBJ1-4; D is possibly TRBD1 (6 bases). The CDR3 loop spans 15 amino acids. Per germline, CDR1 SGHDN and CDR2 FVKESK. Trimming removed 4 bases from V and 2 bases from J, with 11 bases in between. This CDR3 is CASSPGTTTNEKLFF. CDR3 nucleotide sequence: TGTGCCAGCAGCCCCGGGACAACTACTAATGAAAAACTGTTTTTT.

The chain couples TRBV10-3 to TRBJ1-1; D is possibly TRBD1 (5 bases). There are 14 residues in the CDR3. Germline V gene lookup returns CDR1 ENHRY and CDR2 SYGVKD. V dropped 3 bases and J dropped 1 base, with 9 bases sitting between them. The CDR3 DNA sequence: TGTGCCATCAGTGAAAGGGGAGGGAACACTGAAGCTTTCTTT. It specifies CAISERGGNTEAFF.

This clone turned up a few times. The genes are TRBV15 and TRBJ1-2; D call uncertain. This CDR3 is built from 14 residues. The germline CDR1 and CDR2 sequences are LNHNV and YYDKDF (reference sequence). V lost 5 bases, J lost 4 bases, and 14 bases lay in between. The CDR3 DNA follows: TGTGCCACCAGCGGCGACATGGGCAGCTATGGCTACACCTTC. This translates into CATSGDMGSYGYTF.

The rearrangement links TRBV5-4 to TRBJ2-2; D is undetermined. CDR1 and CDR2 from the germline V gene are SGHNT and YYREEE (reference sequence). The length of the CDR3 is 15 residues. V shed 0 bases and J shed 0 bases, with 6 bases lying between them. CDR3 sequence (DNA): TGTGCCAGCAGCTTGGCCAGGTCGAACACCGGGGAGCTGTTTTTT. Translated, it gives CASSLARSNTGELFF.

V and J are TRBV9 and TRBJ2-5; D gene uncertain. The CDR3 extends over 15 amino acids. The germline CDR1 and CDR2 sequences are SGDLS and YYNGEE. Trimming removed 6 bases at V and 0 bases at J, with 15 bases between. The CDR3 reads CASINRRVYQETQYF. The CDR3 bases are TGTGCCAGCATCAACCGCCGGGTGTACCAAGAGACCCAGTACTTC.

J is TRBJ1-1 and V is TRBV11-2; D gene unclear. Trimming took off 5 bases at V and 4 bases at J, with 23 bases between the two ends. CDR1 is SGHAT, CDR2 FQNNGV, per germline. The length of the CDR3 is 17 residues. CDR3 amino acids: CASSPSQVRILGTEAFF. As DNA, the CDR3 is TGTGCCAGCAGCCCCAGTCAGGTTAGGATTTTAGGCACTGAAGCTTTCTTT. Drawing the rest from reference TRBV11-2 and TRBJ1-1, the complete variable domain is EAGVAQSPRYKIIEKRQSVAFWCNPISGHATLYWYQQILGQGPKLLIQFQNNGVVDDSQLPKDRFSAERLKGVDSTLKIQPAKLEDSAVYLCASSPSQVRILGTEAFFGQGTRLTVV.

The chain uses TRBV6-5 and TRBJ1-5; no clear D. CDR1 MNHEY and CDR2 SVGAGI come from the germline V gene. Trimming took off 7 bases at V and 6 bases at J, with 16 bases between the two ends. This CDR3 comprises 14 residues. CDR3 protein: CASTAAVTRQPQHF. The CDR3, as DNA: TGTGCCAGCACCGCTGCAGTAACCCGTCAGCCCCAGCATTTT.

This clone was found a few times. This chain connects TRBV28 to TRBJ1-2, with a possible D match to TRBD1 (6 bases). Germline-derived CDR1 and CDR2 are MDHEN and SYDVKM. This CDR3 spans 15 amino acids. Between the trimmed V and J ends, which lost 1 base and 8 bases, there was a span of 17 bases. The CDR3 is CASSLYRGGVGGYTF. The CDR3 DNA follows: TGTGCCAGCAGTTTATATAGGGGGGGCGTTGGGGGCTACACCTTC.

This chain joins TRBV2 and TRBJ1-1; D ambiguous. Germline-derived CDR1 and CDR2 are SNHLY and FYNNEI. The V end was cut by 1 base, the J end by 1 base, with 10 bases between. The length of the CDR3 is 15 residues. The CDR3: CASSEDDTPNTEAFF. CDR3 nucleotides: TGTGCCAGCAGTGAAGATGACACCCCGAACACTGAAGCTTTCTTT.

This clone appeared a few times. This chain uses TRBV9 with TRBJ1-5; D is uncertain. Deletions cut 2 bases from V and 4 bases from J, with 7 bases between. Germline V gene sequence: CDR1 SGDLS, CDR2 YYNGEE. The CDR3 spans 13 residues. This chain's CDR3 is CASSVGRNQPQHF. The CDR3 DNA follows: TGTGCCAGCAGCGTCGGTCGAAATCAGCCCCAGCATTTT.

A remark on this clone: The same CDR3 is also encoded by other DNA sequences in this sample. The chain couples TRBV5-6 to TRBJ2-2; 11 bases align to TRBD1. The V segment lost 6 bases and the J segment 5 bases; nucleotides outside the gene matches: 9. Germline values: CDR1 SGHDT, CDR2 YYEEEE. The CDR3 contains 16 residues. CDR3 amino acids: CASKEGTGGYTGELFF. In DNA form, the CDR3 reads TGTGCCAGCAAAGAGGGGACAGGGGGATATACCGGGGAGCTGTTTTTT. Variable domain in full (rest from reference TRBV5-6 and TRBJ2-2): DAGVTQSPTHLIKTRGQQVTLRCSPKSGHDTVSWYQQALGQGPQFIFQYYEEEERQRGNFPDRFSGHQFPNYSSELNVNALLLGDSALYLCASKEGTGGYTGELFFGEGSRLTVL.